This TCR beta chain was captured in a study of blood T cells in healthy people across ages (dated by TCRdb to 2015 to 2017). Study-wide context: In model experiments, template switching captured roughly one uniquely barcoded TCR beta cDNA molecule for every two T cells. The study measured age-related changes in TCR beta repertoire diversity using deep sequencing normalized with unique cDNA molecular identifiers. Four age groups were formed from the donors: young (average 16 years), middle-aged (approximately 42), aged (approximately 60) and long-lived (approximately 78). To avoid experimental bias, donors of different ages were randomly spread across the sequencing lanes. Two additional independent replicas of 1 million unique cDNA reads from the same blood draw were analyzed for two donors (one aged 18 to 29 and one aged 80 or older). Summary of the overall study and its limitations: A strong correlation was found between observed TCR beta diversity and the percentage of naive T cells measured by flow cytometry. Estimates of total diversity from one million sequenced T cells were regarded as lower bounds and underestimates. Because profiling used bulk unsorted PBMCs, naive and antigen-experienced compartments could not be compared conclusively. Donor CMV infection status was unknown, potentially confounding age-related changes in expanded clonotypes. As age increased, observed TCR beta diversity per million T cells dropped in a roughly linear way, and a significant reduction was already evident by age 40. Compared with the aged group, more naive CD4+ T cells, fewer expanded clones and increased TCR diversity were shown by the long-lived group, suggesting age selection.

The CDR3 goes from the cysteine to the phenylalanine over 15 residues. Only the CDR3 DNA is retained, 45 bases long and in frame from the first base. In the germline V gene, CDR1 corresponds to SGDLS and CDR2 to YYNGEE. At the junction V is shortened by 4 bases and J by 4 bases; bases outside the gene matches: 5. Donors were around 37 systemically healthy Caucasian individuals from Russia aged 6 to 90 years. Roughly 10 milliliters of peripheral blood were drawn from each donor into EDTA-treated Vacutainer tubes. Ficoll-Paque density-gradient centrifugation was used to isolate PBMCs, with at least 6.5 million per sample. Total RNA was extracted from PBMCs with Trizol reagent, with at least 6 micrograms obtained per sample. Naive CD45RAhigh/CD27high T cell percentages were measured by flow cytometry on a PBMC aliquot from every donor. This clonotype was counted a few times. Its cognate antigen has yet to be identified. No qualities accompany the bases; no much larger clone lies one base away.

To prepare the library, 5' RACE was applied. The data were produced on an Illumina HiSeq 2500. A second PCR of about 7 to 12 cycles was run with a J-beta primer mix and a sample-barcoded 5' primer. A unique molecular identifier was introduced onto each TCR beta cDNA molecule by a template-switch 5' adaptor carrying 12 random nucleotides. Each sample yielded at least 3 million CDR3-containing paired-end reads. First-strand cDNA synthesis was performed from all RNA using the Mint cDNA synthesis kit, with priming by a TRBC-specific oligonucleotide. Following uracil-DNA glycosylase treatment, all cDNA underwent a first 18-cycle PCR with the universal primers M1SS and BC2_uni_R. The paper's data handling went like this. For normalization, 1 million high-quality reads, each with a distinct molecular identifier, were randomly selected from each sample. Instead of being binned into consensus sequences, reads with shared molecular identifiers were discarded. MiTCR, set to a Q25 quality threshold and the strictest error-elimination algorithm, was used for CDR3 identification, clonotype clustering and error correction. A nonparametric unseen species model with Euler transformation was used to estimate a lower bound on total TCR beta diversity. Starting from the raw public reads, TCRdb applied fastp trimming at Q25, assembled clones with MiXCR and retained in-frame beta chains. When rows share a CDR3 protein, they turn into one entry using the most common DNA and genes. These V and J calls are TCRdb output, not the study's own analysis. The sample includes some 550,000 distinct CDR3 sequences, with around 50% observed a single time. Clones ranked in the top ten supply 20% to 25% of the sample.

In this chain, TRBV9 is recombined with TRBJ2-1; 10 nucleotides in the junction match TRBD2. The sample taken for sequencing was blood. This receptor was identified in a man older than 75 in good health. The CDR3 reads CASSFRTSGYNEQFF. The DNA sequence reads TGTGCCAGCAGCTTTCGGACTAGCGGATACAATGAGCAGTTCTTC.